This paragraph covers one TCR beta chain sequence. Its matching antigen is unknown. After extraction with the RNeasy kit, roughly 0.5 to 1 ug of the RNA was reverse transcribed using random hexamers. Amplification of TCR beta CDR3 by immunoSEQ multiplex PCR spanned 54 Vbeta and 13 Jbeta. TCRdb re-called the immunoSEQ multiplex PCR reads through MiXCR, storing one row per CDR3 protein. The table includes 100,000 to 150,000 distinct CDR3 sequences, around 75% detected once. The data were obtained in a study of CD8 T cells in Susac syndrome. Study-wide points: The study's TCR sequencing and HLA analysis drew on a certain number of individuals. That number was acknowledged as relatively small.

CDR3 length equals 11 residues. V lost 7 bases and J 7 bases, leaving 11 bases between the germline ends. Germline CDR1 and CDR2: SQVTM and ANQGSEA. TCR beta sequencing was performed on blood CD8+ and CD4+ T cells. Negative isolation was used for CD8+ and CD4+ T cells, and FACS enrichment was applied to TEMRA cells. The chain uses TRBV29-1 and TRBJ2-1; D is uncertain. Sequenced input: CD8+ T cells from PBMCs. This receptor was obtained from a human donor with multiple sclerosis. The CDR3 sequence: CSAPDGNEQFF. The CDR3 region has the DNA TGCAGCGCCCCGGACGGGAATGAGCAGTTCTTC.